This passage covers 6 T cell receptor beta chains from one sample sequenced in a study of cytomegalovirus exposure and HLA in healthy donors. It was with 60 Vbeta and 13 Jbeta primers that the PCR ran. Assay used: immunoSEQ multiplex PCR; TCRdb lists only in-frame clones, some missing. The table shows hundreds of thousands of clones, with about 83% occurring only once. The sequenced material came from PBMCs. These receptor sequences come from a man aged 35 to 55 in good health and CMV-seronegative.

The CDR3 DNA follows: TGTGCTAGTGGTTCGACAGGGGGCTCCTACGAGCAGTACTTC. Protein sequence: CASGSTGGSYEQYF. V usage is TRBV12-5 and J usage is TRBJ2-7; 9 bases are shared with TRBD1. The CDR3 covers 14 residues. Per germline, CDR1 LGHNT and CDR2 FRNRAP. V shed 4 bases and J 0 bases; nucleotides not matched to a gene: 1.

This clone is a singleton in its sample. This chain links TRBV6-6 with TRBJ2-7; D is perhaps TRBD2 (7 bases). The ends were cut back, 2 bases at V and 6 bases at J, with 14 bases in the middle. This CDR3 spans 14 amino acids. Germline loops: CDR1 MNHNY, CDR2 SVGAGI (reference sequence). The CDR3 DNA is TGTGCCAGCAGTTACGGGGGGGGCCGGGGCGAGCAGTACTTC. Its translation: CASSYGGGRGEQYF.

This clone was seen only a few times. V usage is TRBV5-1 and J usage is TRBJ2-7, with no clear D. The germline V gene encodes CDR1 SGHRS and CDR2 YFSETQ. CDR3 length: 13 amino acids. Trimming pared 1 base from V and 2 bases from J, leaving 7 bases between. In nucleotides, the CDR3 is TGCGCCAGCAGCTTGAACATCCCCTACGAGCAGTACTTC. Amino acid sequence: CASSLNIPYEQYF.

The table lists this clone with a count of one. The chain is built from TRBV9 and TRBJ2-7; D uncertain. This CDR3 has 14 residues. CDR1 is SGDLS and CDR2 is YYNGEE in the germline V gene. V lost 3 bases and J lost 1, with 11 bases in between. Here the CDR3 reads CASSANALSYEQYF. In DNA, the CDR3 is TGTGCCAGCAGCGCTAATGCCCTTTCCTACGAGCAGTACTTC.

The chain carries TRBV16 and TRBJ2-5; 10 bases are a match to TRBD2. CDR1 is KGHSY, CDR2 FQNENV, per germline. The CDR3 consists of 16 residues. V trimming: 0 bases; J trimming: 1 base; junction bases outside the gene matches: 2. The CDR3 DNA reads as TGTGCCAGCAGCCAATCCCTAGCGGGGGCCCAAGAGACCCAGTACTTC. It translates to CASSQSLAGAQETQYF.

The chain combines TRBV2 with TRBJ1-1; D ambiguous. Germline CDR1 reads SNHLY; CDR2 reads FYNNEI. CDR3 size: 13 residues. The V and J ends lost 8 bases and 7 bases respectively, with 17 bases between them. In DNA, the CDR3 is TGTGCCAGCGTAAGCGAGCCTAACCTTGAAGCTTTCTTT. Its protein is CASVSEPNLEAFF.